Below are 25 T cell receptor beta chains sequenced from a single sample in a study of tumor-infiltrating lymphocytes in primary liver carcinoma (dated by TCRdb to the late 2010s). Total RNA and DNA were co-extracted from 20-30 mg of bulk tissue with the AllPrep DNA/RNA mini kit, without cell sorting. The sequencer listed for this sample is Illumina HiSeq 2500. TCRbeta-specific cDNA was reverse-transcribed from approximately 500 ng total RNA using a constant-region primer and ProtoScript II reverse transcriptase. TCRbeta libraries were built with three nested multiplex PCR rounds, a slightly modified ARM-PCR procedure. The first two PCR rounds used multiplex TRBV1-TRBV30 forward primers with a Cbeta reverse primer, each for approximately 9 cycles. TCRdb cleaned the public reads at Q25 with fastp, built clones with MiXCR and kept in-frame beta chains. Each entry merges the rows of one CDR3 protein and shows their most common DNA and genes. This sample holds 100,000 to 150,000 distinct CDR3 sequences; 64% were observed only once. Less than 10% of the sample belongs to the ten largest clones.

The sample taken for sequencing was liver tumor tissue from sampling region 3. Taken with the paper, the label for cell subset or site translates to: tumor region T3, left-lateral pole. The receptors derive from a woman in her sixties with primary liver carcinoma and hepatitis B virus infection.

A note on this clonotype: The germline gene is not matched at one end of the junction; a read error may be the cause. This chain links TRBV12-3 or TRBV12-4 with TRBJ1-1, with TRBD1 identical over 9 bases. The CDR3 spans 15 residues. The CDR3 coding sequence is TGTGGCAGCAGTTACGACAGGGGGGGAAACACTGAAGCTTTCTTT. Protein product: CGSSYDRGGNTEAFF.

With regard to this clonotype: Its ends do not fully match the called genes, so a read error is possible. The rearrangement uses TRBV12-3 or TRBV12-4 and TRBJ1-2; 8 bases are shared with TRBD1. The CDR3 length is 15 residues. CDR3 in DNA: TGTGCCAGTAGTTTAGTCAGGGGGCGCCGGAATGGCTGCACCTTC. Protein: CASSLVRGRRNGCTF.

V and J are TRBV11-2 and TRBJ2-1; D remains unclear. This CDR3 has 16 residues. In germline, CDR1 is SGHAT, CDR2 FQNNGV. Between the trimmed V and J ends, which lost 5 bases and 9 bases, there was a span of 23 bases. The CDR3 region has the DNA TGTGCCAGCAGCCGAATAAACCCCGAGGTCGCCAGTGAGCAGTTCTTC. It codes for CASSRINPEVASEQFF.

As concerns this clonotype: One end of the junction fails to match germline, which may point to a read error. In DNA form, the CDR3 reads TGTGCCAGCACTTCCAGGGATTACGAGCAATACTTC. This translates into CASTSRDYEQYF. The chain is built from TRBV6-5 and TRBJ2-7, with a tentative D call TRBD1 (5 bases). Germline CDR1 MNHEY, CDR2 SVGAGI. The CDR3 extends over 12 amino acids.

A remark on this clonotype: A much bigger clone sits one base away, suggesting this may be a read error. The chain recombines TRBV13 with TRBJ2-2, with unresolved D. This CDR3 comprises 16 residues. Germline lookup yields CDR1 PRHDT and CDR2 FYEKMQ (reference sequence). CDR3 residues: CAGSLGGATHLGELFF. CDR3 DNA: TGTGCCGGCAGCTTAGGTGGAGCGACGCACCTAGGGGAGCTGTTTTTT.

This clonotype showed up many times. The J gene is TRBJ2-1, the V gene TRBV29-1, with 14 bases that match TRBD2. The CDR3 runs to 16 residues. Losses at the gene ends were 7 bases for V and 7 bases for J; bases not matched to a gene: 12. CDR1 is SQVTM, CDR2 ANQGSEA, per germline. This CDR3 is CSAHGTSGSERNEQFF. The CDR3 coding sequence is TGCAGCGCCCACGGGACTAGCGGGAGCGAGCGGAATGAGCAGTTCTTC.

This clonotype was observed once. One end of the junction is discordant with germline, which a read error may explain. The J gene is TRBJ2-1, the V gene TRBV5-1; 8 bases align to TRBD2. This CDR3 is built from 14 residues. CDR1 is SGHRS and CDR2 is YFSETQ in the germline V gene. DNA of the CDR3: TGCGCCAGCAGCTTGTTAACTAGCGGCAATGACCAGTTCTTC. Its protein is CASSLLTSGNDQFF.

Worth noting for this clonotype: The junction departs from germline at one end; a sequencing error may be responsible. DNA of the CDR3: TGTGCCAGCGGCTTAAGACTAGCGGGCCAAGAGACCCAGTGCTTC. The encoded protein is CASGLRLAGQETQCF. This chain connects TRBV11-2 to TRBJ2-5; 10 nucleotides align to TRBD2. Germline V CDR1 and CDR2: SGHAT, FQNNGV. The CDR3 runs 15 residues.

Details on this clonotype: At one end, the junction sequence differs from germline, possibly due to a read error. The CDR3 loop reads CASSPRAEGTEAIF. CDR3 coding DNA: TGTGCCAGCAGCCCCCGGGCAGAAGGGACTGAAGCTATCTTT. The V call is TRBV9, the J call TRBJ1-1; D possibly corresponds to TRBD1 (5 bases). CDR1 and CDR2 (germline): SGDLS, YYNGEE. The CDR3 contains 14 residues.

This clonotype showed up just a few times. This chain links TRBV5-1 with TRBJ2-2; D uncertain. Per the germline V gene, CDR1 is SGHRS and CDR2 is YFSETQ. V lost 4 bases to trimming and J lost 7 bases, with 11 bases between them. This CDR3 is 13 amino acids long. The CDR3 sequence: CASSSWGIGELFF. CDR3 DNA sequence: TGCGCCAGCAGCAGTTGGGGAATCGGGGAGCTGTTTTTT.

Comments on this clonotype: A single base separates this from a much larger clone, so it may be a read error. The CDR3 loop reads CASSLLTGEFYGYTF. The CDR3 region has the DNA TGTGCCAGCAGCTTGTTAACAGGGGAGTTCTATGGCTACACCTTC. The chain uses TRBV5-4 and TRBJ1-2; 7 bases align to TRBD1. From germline, CDR1 is SGHNT and CDR2 YYREEE (reference sequence). V lost 1 base, J lost 4 bases, and 7 bases stayed unmatched. The CDR3 is 15 amino acids.

With respect to this clonotype: Being one base from a much bigger clone, this may be a read error. The rearrangement links TRBV5-4 to TRBJ1-1; D might be TRBD1 (5 bases). The length of the CDR3 is 12 residues. CDR1 SGHNT and CDR2 YYREEE come from the germline V gene (reference sequence). For the CDR3, the DNA is TGTGCCAGCAGCTCCAGGGATACTGAAGCTCTCTTT. Translated: CASSSRDTEALF.

Details on this clonotype: The junction does not match germline at one end; this may be a read error. This rearrangement joins TRBV7-8 to TRBJ2-3; 11 nucleotides match TRBD2. Germline CDR1 SGHVS, CDR2 FQNEAQ. The CDR3 has 16 amino acids. CDR3 sequence: CVSSYGLAGGVDTQYF. CDR3 DNA sequence: TGTGTCAGCAGCTACGGGCTAGCGGGAGGAGTAGATACGCAGTATTTT.

This clonotype came up once. The germline gene is not matched at one end of the junction; a read error may be the cause. The chain joins TRBV6-5 to TRBJ2-5; possibly TRBD2 for D (5 bases). Germline loops: CDR1 MNHEY, CDR2 SVGAGI. The length of the CDR3 is 14 residues. The CDR3 nucleotides are TGTGCCAGCAGGGATACTAGACGTCACGAGACCCAATACTTC. Translation: CASRDTRRHETQYF.

As for this clonotype: An end of the junction does not agree with germline; a read error may underlie this. In DNA, the CDR3 is TGCGCCAGCAGCCAAAAGCCAGGGGATGAGCCTCAGCATTTT. Amino acid sequence: CASSQKPGDEPQHF. The genes are TRBV4-1 and TRBJ1-5; possibly TRBD1 for D (6 bases). The CDR3 extends over 14 amino acids. Germline lookup yields CDR1 MGHRA and CDR2 YSYEKL.

The CDR3 DNA reads TGTGCCATCAGATCGGGACTAACACCGGGGGATACGCAGTATTTT. As protein: CAIRSGLTPGDTQYF. This sequence joins TRBV10-3 and TRBJ2-3; 7 bases map to TRBD2. The CDR3 extends over 15 amino acids. The germline V gene has CDR1 ENHRY and CDR2 SYGVKD. Trimming removed 6 bases from V and 6 bases from J; junction bases left unmatched: 12.

In regard to this clonotype: This may come from a read error, since a much larger clone is one base off. The V and J genes are TRBV7-9 and TRBJ2-1; TRBD2 aligns across 12 bases. Germline CDR1 SEHNR, CDR2 FQNEAQ (reference sequence). The CDR3 has 16 amino acids. The V gene end was trimmed by 5 bases and the J gene end by 4 bases; junction bases not matched to a gene: 6. CDR3 region: CASSLELAGGYNEQFF. CDR3 coding DNA: TGTGCCAGCAGCCTGGAGCTAGCGGGGGGGTACAATGAGCAGTTCTTC. Full variable domain (remainder filled in from reference TRBV7-9 and TRBJ2-1): DTGVSQNPRHKITKRGQNVTFRCDPISEHNRLYWYRQTLGQGPEFLTYFQNEAQLEKSRLLSDRFSAERPKGSFSTLEIQRTEQGDSAMYLCASSLELAGGYNEQFFGPGTRLTVL.

The chain is built from TRBV28 and TRBJ2-5; D tentatively fits TRBD1 or TRBD2 (5 bases each). The CDR3 totals 15 residues. The V gene lost 7 bases and the J gene lost 5 bases, with 20 bases spanning the gap. Germline V gene data show CDR1 as MDHEN and CDR2 as SYDVKM. The CDR3 region has the DNA TGTGCCAGCACCACTGGGGGTAGCAGAGGGGAGACCCAGTACTTC. It codes for CASTTGGSRGETQYF.

This clonotype was counted at least ten times. V is TRBV4-1 and J is TRBJ2-1; 8 bases map to TRBD1. The germline V gene has CDR1 MGHRA and CDR2 YSYEKL. This CDR3 is 16 amino acids long. V shed 0 bases, J shed 12 bases, and the junction held 13 bases outside the gene matches. The CDR3: CASSQDLLGTGQVQFF. The CDR3, as DNA: TGCGCCAGCAGCCAAGATCTTTTGGGTACGGGACAGGTGCAGTTCTTC.

As concerns this clonotype: In this CDR3 the conserved last residue, phenylalanine or tryptophan, is missing, so a read error is likely. Because the CDR3's place on the DNA is in doubt, the DNA is left out and the CDR3 is given as listed by TCRdb. This chain links TRBV11-2 with TRBJ2-3; the table's D call, TRBD2, was not checked against the DNA. Germline-derived CDR1 and CDR2 are SGHAT and FQNNGV. Ends included, the CDR3 has 13 residues. Here the CDR3 reads CASSPRLADTEYS.

To note about this clonotype: The junction does not match germline at one end; this may be a read error. This sequence joins TRBV6-2 or TRBV6-3 and TRBJ2-1; the match to TRBD2 covers 9 bases. The CDR3 has 14 amino acids. The germline gives CDR1 MNHEY, CDR2 SVGEGT. The CDR3 region has the DNA TGTGTCAGCAGATCCGGGACTAGCAGGAATGAGCAGTCCTTC. Translating it yields CVSRSGTSRNEQSF.

This chain links TRBV4-1 with TRBJ2-5; a possible D gene is TRBD1 (5 bases). The CDR3 sequence is 16 residues long. Germline values: CDR1 MGHRA, CDR2 YSYEKL. The V end was cut by 3 bases, the J end by 1 base, with 15 bases between. DNA for the CDR3: TGCGCCAGCAGCCATGGCAACAGTGGGGCCCAAGAGACCCAGTACTTC. It translates to CASSHGNSGAQETQYF.

With regard to this clonotype: One junction end disagrees with the germline gene, perhaps due to a read error. The chain recombines TRBV29-1 with TRBJ2-5; D call uncertain. This CDR3 is built from 11 residues. The germline gives CDR1 SQVTM, CDR2 ANQGSEA. The CDR3 reads CSFGPKETQCF. Written as DNA, the CDR3 is TGCAGCTTCGGGCCGAAAGAGACCCAGTGCTTC.

A note on this clonotype: This sequence may be a read error, since a much larger clone differs from it by one base. J is TRBJ2-1 and V is TRBV28; a possible D gene is TRBD2 (7 bases). The CDR3 sequence is 13 residues long. CDR1 and CDR2 from the germline V gene are MDHEN and SYDVKM. The CDR3 loop is CTSGTRLARVQFF. CDR3 nucleotides: TGTACCAGCGGGACACGTTTAGCTCGAGTGCAGTTCTTC.

The CDR3 coding sequence is TGTGCCAGCAGCTTGGTTAGCGGGGGTTCCTACGAGCAGTACTTC. Translating gives CASSLVSGGSYEQYF. The chain is built from TRBV5-6 and TRBJ2-7; 9 bases align to TRBD2. Germline CDR1 is SGHDT and CDR2 is YYEEEE. After removal of 0 bases from V and 1 base from J, the junction contained 2 bases not matched to a gene. The CDR3 is 15 residues long.